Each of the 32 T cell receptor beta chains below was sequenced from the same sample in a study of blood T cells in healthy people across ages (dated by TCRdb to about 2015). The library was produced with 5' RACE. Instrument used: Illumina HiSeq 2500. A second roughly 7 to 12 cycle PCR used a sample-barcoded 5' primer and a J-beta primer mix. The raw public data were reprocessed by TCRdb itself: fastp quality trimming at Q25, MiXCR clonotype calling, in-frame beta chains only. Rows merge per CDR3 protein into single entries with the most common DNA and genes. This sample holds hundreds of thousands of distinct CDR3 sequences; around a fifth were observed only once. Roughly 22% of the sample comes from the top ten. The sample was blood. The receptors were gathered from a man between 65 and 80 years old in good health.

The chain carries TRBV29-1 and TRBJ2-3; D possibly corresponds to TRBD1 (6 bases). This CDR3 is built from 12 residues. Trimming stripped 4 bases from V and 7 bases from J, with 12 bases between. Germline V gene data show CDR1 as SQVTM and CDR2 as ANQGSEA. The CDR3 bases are TGCAGCGTTGGGACAGCCGAACATACGCAGTATTTT. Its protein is CSVGTAEHTQYF.

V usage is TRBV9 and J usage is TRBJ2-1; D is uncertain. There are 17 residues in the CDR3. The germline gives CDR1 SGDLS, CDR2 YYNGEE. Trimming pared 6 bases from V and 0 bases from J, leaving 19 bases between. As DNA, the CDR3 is TGTGCCAGCACCCCTTCCCTGGCGGCCAGCTCCTACAATGAGCAGTTCTTC. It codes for CASTPSLAASSYNEQFF.

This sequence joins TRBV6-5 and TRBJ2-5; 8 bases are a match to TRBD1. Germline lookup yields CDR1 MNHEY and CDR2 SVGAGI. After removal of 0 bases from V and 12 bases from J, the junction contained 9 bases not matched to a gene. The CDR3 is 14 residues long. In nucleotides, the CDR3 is TGTGCCAGCAGTTACTCGAGGGCAGGGGGCCCCGAGTACTTC. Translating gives CASSYSRAGGPEYF.

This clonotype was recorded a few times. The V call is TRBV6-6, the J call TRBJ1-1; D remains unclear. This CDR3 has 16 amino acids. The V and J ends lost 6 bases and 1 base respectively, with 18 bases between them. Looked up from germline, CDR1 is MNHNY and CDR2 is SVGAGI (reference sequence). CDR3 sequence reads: CASRNPVGGSNTEAFF. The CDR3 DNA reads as TGTGCCAGCAGGAACCCAGTGGGAGGCTCGAACACTGAAGCTTTCTTT.

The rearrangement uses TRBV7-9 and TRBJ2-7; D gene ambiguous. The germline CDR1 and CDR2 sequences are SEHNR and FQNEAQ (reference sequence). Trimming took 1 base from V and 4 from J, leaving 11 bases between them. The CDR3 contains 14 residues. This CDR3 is CASSLDDGRYEQYF. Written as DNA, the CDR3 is TGTGCCAGCAGCTTAGACGACGGACGATACGAGCAGTACTTC.

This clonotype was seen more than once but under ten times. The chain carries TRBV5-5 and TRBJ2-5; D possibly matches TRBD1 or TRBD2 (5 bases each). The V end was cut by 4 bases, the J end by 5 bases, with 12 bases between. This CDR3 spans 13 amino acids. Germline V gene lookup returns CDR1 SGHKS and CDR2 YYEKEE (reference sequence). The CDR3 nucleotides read TGTGCCAGCAGCCTCGGGGACGGGGAGACCCAGTACTTC. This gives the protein CASSLGDGETQYF.

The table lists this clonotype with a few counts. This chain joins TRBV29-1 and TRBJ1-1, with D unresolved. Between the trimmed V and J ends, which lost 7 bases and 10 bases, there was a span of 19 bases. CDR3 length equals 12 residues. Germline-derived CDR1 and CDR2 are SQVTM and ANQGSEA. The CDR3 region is CSGRSPIEGAFF. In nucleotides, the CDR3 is TGCAGCGGCAGGTCTCCCATCGAGGGAGCTTTCTTT. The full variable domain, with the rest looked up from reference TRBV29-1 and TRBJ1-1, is SAVISQKPSRDICQRGTSLTIQCQVDSQVTMMFWYRQQPGQSLTLIATANQGSEATYESGFVIDKFPISRPNLTFSTLTVSNMSPEDSSIYLCSGRSPIEGAFFGQGTRLTVV.

Here the CDR3 DNA reads TGCGCCAGCAGCTTGGCCGGGCTAGCGGGACCCACAGATACGCAGTATTTT. Its translation: CASSLAGLAGPTDTQYF. The chain couples TRBV5-1 to TRBJ2-3, with 9 bases aligning to TRBD2. The CDR3 runs to 17 residues. Germline V gene lookup returns CDR1 SGHRS and CDR2 YFSETQ. V gave up 0 bases and J gave up 2 bases; unmatched junction bases: 7.

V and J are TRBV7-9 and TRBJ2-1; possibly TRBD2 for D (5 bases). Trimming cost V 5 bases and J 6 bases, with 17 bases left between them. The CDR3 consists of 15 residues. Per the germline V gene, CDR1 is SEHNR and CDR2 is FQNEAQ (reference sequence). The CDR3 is CASSQRGFVVNEQFF. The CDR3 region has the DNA TGTGCCAGCAGCCAACGGGGTTTTGTGGTCAATGAGCAGTTCTTC.

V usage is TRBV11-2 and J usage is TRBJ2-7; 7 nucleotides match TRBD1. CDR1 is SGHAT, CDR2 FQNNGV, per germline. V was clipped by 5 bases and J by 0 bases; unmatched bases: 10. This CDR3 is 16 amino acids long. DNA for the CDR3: TGTGCCAGCAGCCAGTACAGGGGACAGAGCTCCTACGAGCAGTACTTC. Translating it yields CASSQYRGQSSYEQYF.

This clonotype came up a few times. CDR3 sequence reads: CASSYGQSSSYEQYV. In DNA, the CDR3 is TGTGCCAGCAGTTACGGGCAGTCTAGCTCCTACGAGCAGTACGTC. The V gene is TRBV6-2 or TRBV6-3, the J gene TRBJ2-7; unclear D gene. The ends were cut back, 2 bases at V and 0 bases at J, with 11 bases in the middle. This CDR3 region has 15 residues. CDR1 MNHEY and CDR2 SVGEGT come from the germline V gene.

CDR3 amino acids: CASSDQGGLVNEQFF. CDR3 nucleotide sequence: TGTGCCAGCAGTGACCAGGGGGGACTCGTGAATGAGCAGTTCTTC. V is TRBV2 and J is TRBJ2-1; possibly TRBD1 for D (7 bases). Germline V gene lookup returns CDR1 SNHLY and CDR2 FYNNEI. The CDR3 runs 15 residues. The V and J ends lost 3 bases and 7 bases respectively, with 16 bases between them.

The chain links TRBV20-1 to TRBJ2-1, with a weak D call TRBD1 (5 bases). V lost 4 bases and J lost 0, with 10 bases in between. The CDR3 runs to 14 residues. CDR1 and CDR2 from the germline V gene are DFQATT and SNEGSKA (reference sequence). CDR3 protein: CSATGFSSYNEQFF. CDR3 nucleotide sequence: TGCAGTGCTACAGGGTTTAGCTCCTACAATGAGCAGTTCTTC.

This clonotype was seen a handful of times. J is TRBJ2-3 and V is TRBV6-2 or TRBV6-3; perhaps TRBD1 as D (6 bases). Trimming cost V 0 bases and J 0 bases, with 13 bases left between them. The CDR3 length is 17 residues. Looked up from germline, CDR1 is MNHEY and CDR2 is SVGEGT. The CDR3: CASSYSPDRSSTDTQYF. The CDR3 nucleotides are TGTGCCAGCAGTTACTCACCCGACAGGAGCAGCACAGATACGCAGTATTTT.

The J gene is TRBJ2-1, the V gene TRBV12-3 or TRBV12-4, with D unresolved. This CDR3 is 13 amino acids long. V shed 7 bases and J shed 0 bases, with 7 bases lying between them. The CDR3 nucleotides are TGTGCCAGCACCCCTAACTCCTACAATGAGCAGTTCTTC. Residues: CASTPNSYNEQFF.

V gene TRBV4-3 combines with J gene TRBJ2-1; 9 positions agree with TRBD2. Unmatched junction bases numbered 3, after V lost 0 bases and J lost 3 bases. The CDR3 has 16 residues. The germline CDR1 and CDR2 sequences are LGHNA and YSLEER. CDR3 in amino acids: CASSQDWTSDYNEQFF. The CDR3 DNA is TGCGCCAGCAGCCAAGACTGGACTAGCGACTACAATGAGCAGTTCTTC.

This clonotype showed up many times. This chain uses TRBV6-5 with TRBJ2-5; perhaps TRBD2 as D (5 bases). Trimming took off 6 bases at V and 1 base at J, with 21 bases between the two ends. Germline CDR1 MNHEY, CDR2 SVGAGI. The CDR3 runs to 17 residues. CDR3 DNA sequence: TGTGCCAGCAGCTCAAGGGTCGGGAAGCGATCCCAAGAGACCCAGTACTTC. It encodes CASSSRVGKRSQETQYF.

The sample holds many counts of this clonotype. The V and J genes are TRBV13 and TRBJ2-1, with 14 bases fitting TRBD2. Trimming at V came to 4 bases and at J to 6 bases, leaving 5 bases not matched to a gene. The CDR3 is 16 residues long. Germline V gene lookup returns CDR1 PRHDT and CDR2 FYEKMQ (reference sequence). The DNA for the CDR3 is TGTGCCAGCAGCTCGGGACTAGCGGGAGCGGGCAATGAGCAGTTCTTC. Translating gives CASSSGLAGAGNEQFF.

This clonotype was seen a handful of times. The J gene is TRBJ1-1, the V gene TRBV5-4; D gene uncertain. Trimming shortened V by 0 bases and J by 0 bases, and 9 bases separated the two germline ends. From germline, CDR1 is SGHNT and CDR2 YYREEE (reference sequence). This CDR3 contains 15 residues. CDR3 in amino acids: CASSLVGQLNTEAFF. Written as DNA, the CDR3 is TGTGCCAGCAGCTTGGTAGGGCAGTTGAACACTGAAGCTTTCTTT.

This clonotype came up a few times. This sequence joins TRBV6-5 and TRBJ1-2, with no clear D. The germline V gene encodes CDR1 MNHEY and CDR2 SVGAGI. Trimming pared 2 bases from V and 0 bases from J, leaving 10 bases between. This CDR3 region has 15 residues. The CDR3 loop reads CASSYRGAPNYGYTF. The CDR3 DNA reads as TGTGCCAGCAGTTACCGGGGAGCTCCTAACTATGGCTACACCTTC.

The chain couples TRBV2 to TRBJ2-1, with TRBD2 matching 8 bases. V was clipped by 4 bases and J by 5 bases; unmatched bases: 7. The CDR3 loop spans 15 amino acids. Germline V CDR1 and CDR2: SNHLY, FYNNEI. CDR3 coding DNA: TGTGCCAGCAGTGGCTGGCTAGCGGGCGACAATGAGCAGTTCTTC. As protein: CASSGWLAGDNEQFF.

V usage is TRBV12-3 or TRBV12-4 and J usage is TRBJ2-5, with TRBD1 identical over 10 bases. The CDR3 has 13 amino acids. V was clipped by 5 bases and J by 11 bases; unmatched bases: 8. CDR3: CASSLGTGAFQYF. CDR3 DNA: TGTGCCAGCAGTCTCGGGACAGGGGCTTTTCAGTACTTC.

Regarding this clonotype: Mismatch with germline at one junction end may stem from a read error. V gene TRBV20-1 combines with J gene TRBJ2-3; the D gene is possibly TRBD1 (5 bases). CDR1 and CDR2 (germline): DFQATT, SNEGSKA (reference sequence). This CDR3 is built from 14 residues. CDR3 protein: CSARDIVGGDAQYF. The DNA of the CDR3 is TGCAGTGCTAGGGACATTGTAGGTGGAGATGCGCAGTATTTT.

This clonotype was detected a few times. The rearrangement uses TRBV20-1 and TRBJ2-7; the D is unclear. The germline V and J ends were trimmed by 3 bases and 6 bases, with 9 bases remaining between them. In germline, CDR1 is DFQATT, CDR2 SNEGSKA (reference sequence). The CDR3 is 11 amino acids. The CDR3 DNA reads TGCAGTGCTAGTTTGTTGGGCGAGCAGTACTTC. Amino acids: CSASLLGEQYF.

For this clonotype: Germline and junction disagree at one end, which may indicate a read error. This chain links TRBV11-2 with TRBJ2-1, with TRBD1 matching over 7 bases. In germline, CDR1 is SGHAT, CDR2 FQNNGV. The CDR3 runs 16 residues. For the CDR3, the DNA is TGTGCCAGCAGCCCTTTCCCCGGGACAGCGAACGATGACCAGTTCTTC. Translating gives CASSPFPGTANDDQFF. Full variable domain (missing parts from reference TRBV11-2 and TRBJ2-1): EAGVAQSPRYKIIEKRQSVAFWCNPISGHATLYWYQQILGQGPKLLIQFQNNGVVDDSQLPKDRFSAERLKGVDSTLKIQPAKLEDSAVYLCASSPFPGTANDDQFFGPGTRLTVL.

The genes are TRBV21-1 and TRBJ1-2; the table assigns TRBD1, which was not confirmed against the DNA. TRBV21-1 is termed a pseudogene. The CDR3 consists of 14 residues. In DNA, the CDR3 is TGTGCCAGCAGCAAAGGGACAGGGAAAGATGGCTACACCTTC. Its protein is CASSKGTGKDGYTF.

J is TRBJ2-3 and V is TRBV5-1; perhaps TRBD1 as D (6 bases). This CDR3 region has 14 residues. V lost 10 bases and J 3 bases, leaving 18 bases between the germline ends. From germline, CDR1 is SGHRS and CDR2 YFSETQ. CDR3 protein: CAGSIEGVTDTQYF. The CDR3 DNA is TGCGCCGGAAGTATCGAGGGGGTGACAGATACGCAGTATTTT.

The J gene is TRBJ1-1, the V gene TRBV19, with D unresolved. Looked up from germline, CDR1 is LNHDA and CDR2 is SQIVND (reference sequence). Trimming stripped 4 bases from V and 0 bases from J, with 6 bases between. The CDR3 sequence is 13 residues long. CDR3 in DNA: TGTGCCAGTAGTAATACAGTGAACACTGAAGCTTTCTTT. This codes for CASSNTVNTEAFF.

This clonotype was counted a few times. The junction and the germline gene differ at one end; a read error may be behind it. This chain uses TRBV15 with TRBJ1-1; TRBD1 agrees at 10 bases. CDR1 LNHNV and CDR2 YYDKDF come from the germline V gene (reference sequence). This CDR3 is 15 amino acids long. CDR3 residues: CATSTAGQGRTEASF. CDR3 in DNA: TGTGCCACCAGCACAGCGGGACAGGGGAGGACTGAAGCTTCCTTT. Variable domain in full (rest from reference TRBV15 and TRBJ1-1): DAMVIQNPRYQVTQFGKPVTLSCSQTLNHNVMYWYQQKSSQAPKLLFHYYDKDFNNEADTPDNFQSRRPNTSFCFLDIRSPGLGDTAMYLCATSTAGQGRTEASFGQGTRLTVV.

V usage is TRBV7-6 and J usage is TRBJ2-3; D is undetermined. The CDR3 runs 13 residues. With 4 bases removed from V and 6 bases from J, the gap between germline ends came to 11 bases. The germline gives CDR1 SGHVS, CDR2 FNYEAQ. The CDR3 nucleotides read TGTGCCAGCAGCTACACTTTGCCCGATACGCAGTATTTT. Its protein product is CASSYTLPDTQYF. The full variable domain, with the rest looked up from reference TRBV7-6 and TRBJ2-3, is GAGVSQSPRYKVTKRGQDVALRCDPISGHVSLYWYRQALGQGPEFLTYFNYEAQQDKSGLPNDRFSAERPEGSISTLTIQRTEQRDSAMYRCASSYTLPDTQYFGPGTRLTVL.

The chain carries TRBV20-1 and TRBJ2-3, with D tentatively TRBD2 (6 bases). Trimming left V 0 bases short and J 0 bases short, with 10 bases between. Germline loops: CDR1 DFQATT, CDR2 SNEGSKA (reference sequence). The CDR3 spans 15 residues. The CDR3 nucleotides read TGCAGTGCTAGAGACGGAGGGACTAGCACAGATACGCAGTATTTT. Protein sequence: CSARDGGTSTDTQYF.

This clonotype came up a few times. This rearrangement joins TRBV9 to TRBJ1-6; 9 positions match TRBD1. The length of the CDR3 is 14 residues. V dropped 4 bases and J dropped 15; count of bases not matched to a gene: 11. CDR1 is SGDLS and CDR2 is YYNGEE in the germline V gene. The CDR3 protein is CASSLTGGSSDLHF. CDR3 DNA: TGTGCCAGCAGCCTCACAGGGGGCTCCTCTGACCTCCACTTT.